This is a list of T cell receptor beta chains from one sample in a study of CD8 T cells in acute hepatitis C reinfection. Sequencing was performed with immunoSEQ multiplex PCR; in TCRdb, only in-frame clones are kept and a portion is missing. The table lists fewer than 40,000 clones, 80% to 90% of them singletons, with roughly 9.7% in the top ten. Sequenced sample: naive CD8+ T cells from PBMCs. The receptors here all came from a woman aged 18-29 years who spontaneously cleared hepatitis C infection. The CDR3 runs from the conserved cysteine through the conserved F or W. The D gene is left open where the match is weak.

CDR3: CASSDGVRGNSYEQYF
DNA: TGTGCCAGCAGTGACGGGGTCAGGGGAAACTCCTACGAGCAGTACTTC
J: TRBJ2-7
V: TRBV6-1
D: .

CDR3: CASSPHQTSGMETQYF
DNA: TGTGCCAGCAGCCCACACCAGACTAGCGGGATGGAGACCCAGTACTTC
J: TRBJ2-5
V: TRBV7-9
D: TRBD2

CDR3: CASSPIGKVNTEAFF
DNA: TGTGCCAGCAGCCCCATTGGTAAGGTTAACACTGAAGCTTTCTTT
J: TRBJ1-1
V: TRBV9
D: .

CDR3: CASSERVLLTETQYF
DNA: TGTGCCAGCAGTGAACGGGTGTTATTGACGGAGACCCAGTACTTC
J: TRBJ2-5
V: TRBV25-1
D: .

CDR3: CASTSVPGFRNTEAFF
DNA: TGCGCCAGCACCAGTGTCCCAGGGTTTCGGAACACTGAAGCTTTCTTT
J: TRBJ1-1
V: TRBV10-2
D: .

CDR3: CASSEGGGLTGYTF
DNA: TGTGCCAGCAGCGAAGGCGGGGGGCTTACTGGCTACACCTTC
J: TRBJ1-2
V: TRBV7-9
D: .

CDR3: CASSLYSAQETQYF
DNA: TGTGCCAGCAGCTTATATAGCGCCCAAGAGACCCAGTACTTC
J: TRBJ2-5
V: TRBV13
D: .

CDR3: CASSDQGGNQPQHF
DNA: TGCGCCAGCAGCGATCAGGGAGGTAATCAGCCCCAGCATTTT
J: TRBJ1-5
V: TRBV10-2
D: .

CDR3: CASRRGPRETQYF
DNA: TGTGCCAGCAGGCGCGGACCCCGGGAGACCCAGTACTTC
J: TRBJ2-5
V: TRBV27
D: .

CDR3: CASSSQILGTRDQDTQYF
DNA: TGTGCCAGCAGCTCCCAGATACTCGGGACTAGGGATCAAGATACGCAGTATTTT
J: TRBJ2-3
V: TRBV13
D: TRBD2

CDR3: CASSQVPAPNEQFF
DNA: TGCGCCAGCAGCCAAGTGCCGGCCCCGAATGAGCAGTTCTTC
J: TRBJ2-1
V: TRBV4-1
D: .

CDR3: CASSPPLAGVNEQFF
DNA: TGTGCCAGCAGTCCCCCTCTAGCGGGAGTAAATGAGCAGTTCTTC
J: TRBJ2-1
V: TRBV27
D: TRBD2

CDR3: CASSVDGGDTQYF
DNA: TGTGCCAGCAGCGTAGACGGGGGGGATACGCAGTATTTT
J: TRBJ2-3
V: TRBV9
D: TRBD2

CDR3: CASSQVGPTRPYNEQFF
DNA: TGCGCCAGCAGCCAAGTGGGCCCGACTAGGCCCTACAATGAGCAGTTCTTC
J: TRBJ2-1
V: TRBV4-1
D: .

CDR3: CASSDTSGNREQYF
DNA: TGTGCCAGCAGTGACACTAGCGGTAATCGCGAGCAGTACTTC
J: TRBJ2-7
V: TRBV6-1
D: TRBD2